This TCR beta chain was sequenced in a study of CD8 T cells in ankylosing spondylitis. The CDR3 has 13 residues. The germline CDR1 and CDR2 sequences are GTSNPN and SVGIG (reference sequence). The germline V and J ends were trimmed by 1 base and 4 bases, with 8 bases remaining between them. There are many counts of this clonotype. Its antigen is as yet unknown. Study-level points and caveats: Reports say disease-linked clones showed up significantly more in matched ankylosing spondylitis synovial fluid.

TCRdb independently ran MiXCR on the 5' RACE reads; one entry per CDR3 protein. The table has approximately 240,000 distinct CDR3 sequences, roughly 10% seen once. Sample: blood, either unsorted or a sorted T cell fraction (not recorded which). The sequence came from a male donor with ankylosing spondylitis or in good health (not recorded which). The V call is TRBV30, the J call TRBJ2-1; the D is unclear. The CDR3 DNA sequence: TGTGCCTGGAGTGGCGGTGTTTACAATGAGCAGTTCTTC. Translation: CAWSGGVYNEQFF.